This paragraph reports one T cell receptor beta chain. Its antigen is unidentified. The assay was immunoSEQ multiplex PCR, and TCRdb's table has in-frame clones only and misses some. The repertoire holds roughly 270,000 clones, with around 87% as singletons. Treatment in this sample: around 19 received Ad26.COV2.S at low or high dose, single or two shots; roughly five received placebo; per-sample allocation not given. At day 63 after the first vaccine or placebo injection, samples were drawn. In the vaccine, an Ad26 vector expressed the SARS-CoV-2 spike of the Wuhan strain. These data are taken from a study of Ad26.COV2.S vaccination and SARS-CoV-2 variants. Study-wide findings and caveats: Vaccine recipients had higher spike-specific TCR breadth than placebo recipients. Substantial breadth was reported for post-vaccination spike-specific CD8+ and CD4+ T cells.

Per germline, CDR1 SGHAT and CDR2 FQNNGV. The CDR3 is 14 residues long. V was clipped by 5 bases and J by 4 bases, with 12 bases between them. J is TRBJ2-1 and V is TRBV11-2; TRBD2 might be the D (5 bases). This receptor was identified in a person aged 18-60 years who received the Ad26.COV2.S COVID-19 vaccine or a placebo. Sequenced here: peripheral blood, sampled in a trial of Ad26.COV2.S vaccine versus placebo. CDR3 in DNA: TGTGCCAGCAGCCTAATGGAGGTGTACAATGAGCAGTTCTTC. This codes for CASSLMEVYNEQFF.